A single sample gave rise to the 9 T cell receptor beta chains below, sequenced in a study of blood T cells in healthy people across ages (dated by TCRdb to 2013 to 2016). Library preparation was by 5' RACE. TCRdb shows the sequencer as Illumina HiSeq 2500. The second PCR ran for about 6 to 12 cycles and used a J-beta primer mix along with a sample-barcoded 5' primer. The public reads were quality trimmed at Q25 with fastp and then assembled into clones with MiXCR by TCRdb, keeping productive beta chains. CDR3 protein sequences are deduplicated, and each keeps its most common genes and DNA. Across this sample there are more than 900,000 distinct CDR3 sequences, with 25% seen only once. The ten largest clonotypes hold around 0.75% of the sample. The sample also formed part of further work on T cells of mothers and their children.

Sequencing was done on a sample of blood. These TCRs come from a girl aged 2 to 10 in good health.

This chain links TRBV29-1 with TRBJ2-3, with D perhaps matching TRBD1 (5 bases). The CDR3 totals 15 residues. Germline CDR1 reads SQVTM; CDR2 reads ANQGSEA. V lost 7 bases to trimming and J lost 0 bases, with 17 bases between them. Written as DNA, the CDR3 is TGCAGCGCCACGGCGTGGGCAGGGAGCACAGATACGCAGTATTTT. It specifies CSATAWAGSTDTQYF.

The chain carries TRBV18 and TRBJ2-1; 10 bases agree with TRBD2. Germline lookup yields CDR1 KGHSH and CDR2 LQKENI. The CDR3 runs 17 residues. The V segment lost 2 bases and the J segment 9 bases; nucleotides outside the gene matches: 13. The DNA of the CDR3 is TGTGCCAGCTCACCAATGAACCAGCTAGCGGGAGCTTTTGAGCAGTTCTTC. This codes for CASSPMNQLAGAFEQFF.

The V gene is TRBV6-2 or TRBV6-3, the J gene TRBJ1-5; 8 bases line up with TRBD1. CDR1 is MNHEY, CDR2 SVGEGT, per germline. This CDR3 spans 16 amino acids. J gave up 3 bases and V 5 bases, and 9 bases lay outside the gene matches. The CDR3 here is CASSRMTGVLNQPQHF. The CDR3 coding sequence is TGTGCCAGCAGTCGTATGACAGGGGTGCTCAATCAGCCCCAGCATTTT.

This clonotype was seen a handful of times. The rearrangement joins TRBV7-9 to TRBJ2-1, with D uncertain. Trimming left V 4 bases short and J 9 bases short, with 10 bases between. The CDR3 length is 12 residues. The germline gives CDR1 SEHNR, CDR2 FQNEAQ (reference sequence). CDR3 in amino acids: CASSYIDIEQFF. The CDR3 DNA follows: TGTGCCAGCAGCTACATAGATATTGAGCAGTTCTTC.

The chain employs TRBV20-1 and TRBJ2-7, with TRBD2 identical over 7 bases. This CDR3 comprises 13 residues. CDR1 and CDR2 (germline): DFQATT, SNEGSKA (reference sequence). V lost 6 bases and J lost 2; bases outside the gene matches: 7. The CDR3 region is CSAHPSGTYEQYF. The CDR3 nucleotides are TGCAGTGCCCACCCTAGCGGCACCTACGAGCAGTACTTC.

A few counts support this clonotype. The gene calls are TRBV3-1 and TRBJ2-1, with D perhaps assigned TRBD1 or TRBD2 (5 bases each). The J call is in doubt because the DNA end fits TRBJ2-7 better. The CDR3 runs to 15 residues. Per the germline V gene, CDR1 is LGHDT and CDR2 is YNNKEL (reference sequence). The CDR3 nucleotides read TGTGCCAGCAGCCAAGACCCTGGGGGAACCTACGAGCAGTACTTC. This translates into CASSQDPGGTYEQYF.

The chain is built from TRBV7-8 and TRBJ1-2, with D uncertain. Germline V gene data show CDR1 as SGHVS and CDR2 as FQNEAQ. The V gene lost 6 bases and the J gene lost 3 bases, with 20 bases spanning the gap. CDR3 size: 16 residues. Written as DNA, the CDR3 is TGTGCCAGCAGTCCCCACCCCCCCGGGGAGTACTATGGCTACACCTTC. Its translation is CASSPHPPGEYYGYTF.

This clonotype showed up just a few times. The chain employs TRBV7-3 and TRBJ2-1, with 7 nucleotides matching TRBD2. The CDR3 runs to 16 residues. The J segment lost 2 bases and the V segment lost 0 bases, leaving 4 bases of the junction unmatched. Germline V gives CDR1 SGHTA, CDR2 FQGTGA. The CDR3: CASSLTGGSAYNEQFF. CDR3 nucleotide sequence: TGTGCCAGCAGCTTAACAGGCGGGAGCGCCTACAATGAGCAGTTCTTC. Using reference TRBV7-3 and TRBJ2-1 for the parts outside the CDR3, the full variable domain is GAGVSQTPSNKVTEKGKYVELRCDPISGHTALYWYRQSLGQGPEFLIYFQGTGAADDSGLPNDRFFAVRPEGSVSTLKIQRTERGDSAVYLCASSLTGGSAYNEQFFGPGTRLTVL.

This clonotype was picked up many times. V gene TRBV29-1 combines with J gene TRBJ2-2, with D perhaps TRBD2 (5 bases). The CDR3 has 13 residues. Between the trimmed V and J ends, which lost 3 bases and 2 bases, there was a span of 7 bases. Per the germline V gene, CDR1 is SQVTM and CDR2 is ANQGSEA. The CDR3 loop is CSVEAGNTGELFF. CDR3 bases: TGCAGCGTTGAGGCGGGTAACACCGGGGAGCTGTTTTTT.